The source of this TCR beta chain is a study of cytomegalovirus exposure and HLA in healthy donors. The PCR had 60 Vbeta and 13 Jbeta primers. Here immunoSEQ multiplex PCR was the method, and the copy in TCRdb shows in-frame clones only, minus some. In the table there are 200,000 to 250,000 clones, around four fifths of which are singletons. This CDR3 region has 17 residues. Trimming cost V 0 bases and J 2 bases; bases outside gene matches: 7. CDR1 MGHRA and CDR2 YSYEKL come from the germline V gene. The source is a woman in her sixties or seventies in good health and CMV-seropositive. Sequences were obtained from PBMCs. The genes are TRBV4-1 and TRBJ2-4; TRBD2 agrees at 7 bases. DNA for the CDR3: TGCGCCAGCAGCCAAGAGAGGGCGGGAGTTTCCAAAAACATTCAGTACTTC. Amino acid sequence: CASSQERAGVSKNIQYF.